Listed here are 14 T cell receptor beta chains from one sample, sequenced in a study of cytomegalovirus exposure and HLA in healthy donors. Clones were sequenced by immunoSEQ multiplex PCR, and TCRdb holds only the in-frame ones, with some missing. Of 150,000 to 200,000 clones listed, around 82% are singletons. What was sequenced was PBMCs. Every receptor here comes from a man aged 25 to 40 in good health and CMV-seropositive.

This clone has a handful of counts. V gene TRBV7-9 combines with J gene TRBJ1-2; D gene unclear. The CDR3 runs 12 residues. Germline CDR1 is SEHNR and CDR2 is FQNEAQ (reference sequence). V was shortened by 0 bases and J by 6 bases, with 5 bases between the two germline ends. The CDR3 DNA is TGTGCCAGCAGCTTAGCCGGGGATGGCTACACCTTC. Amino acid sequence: CASSLAGDGYTF.

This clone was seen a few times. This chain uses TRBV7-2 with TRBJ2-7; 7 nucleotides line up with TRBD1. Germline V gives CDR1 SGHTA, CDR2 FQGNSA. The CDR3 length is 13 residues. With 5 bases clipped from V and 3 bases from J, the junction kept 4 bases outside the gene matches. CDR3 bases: TGTGCCAGCAGCCCTGGACAGGTCTACGAGCAGTACTTC. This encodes CASSPGQVYEQYF.

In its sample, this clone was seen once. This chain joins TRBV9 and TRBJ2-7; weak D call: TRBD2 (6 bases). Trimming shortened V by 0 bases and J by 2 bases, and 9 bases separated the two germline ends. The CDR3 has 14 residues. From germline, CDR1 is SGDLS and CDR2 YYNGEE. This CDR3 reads CASSVGGEPYEQYF. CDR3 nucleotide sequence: TGTGCCAGCAGCGTAGGCGGGGAGCCCTACGAGCAGTACTTC.

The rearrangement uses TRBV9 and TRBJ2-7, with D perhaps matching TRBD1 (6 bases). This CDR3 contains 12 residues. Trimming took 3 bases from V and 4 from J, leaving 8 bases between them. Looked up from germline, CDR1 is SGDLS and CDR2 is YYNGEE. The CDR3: CASSGTEYEQYF. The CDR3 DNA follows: TGTGCCAGCAGCGGGACAGAGTACGAGCAGTACTTC.

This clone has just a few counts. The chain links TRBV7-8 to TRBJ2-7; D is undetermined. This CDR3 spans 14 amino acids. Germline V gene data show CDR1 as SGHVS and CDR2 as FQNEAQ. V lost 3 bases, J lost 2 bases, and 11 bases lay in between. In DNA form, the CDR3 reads TGTGCCAGCAGCTTGGGCTACTCCACCTACGAGCAGTACTTC. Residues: CASSLGYSTYEQYF. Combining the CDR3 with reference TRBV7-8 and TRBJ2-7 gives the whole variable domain GAGVSQSPRYKVAKRGQDVALRCDPISGHVSLFWYQQALGQGPEFLTYFQNEAQLDKSGLPSDRFFAERPEGSVSTLKIQRTQQEDSAVYLCASSLGYSTYEQYFGPGTRLTVT.

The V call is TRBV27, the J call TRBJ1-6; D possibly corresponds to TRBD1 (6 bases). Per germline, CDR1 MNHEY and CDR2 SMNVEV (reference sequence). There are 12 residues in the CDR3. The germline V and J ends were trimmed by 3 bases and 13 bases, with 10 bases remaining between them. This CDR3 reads CASSLIGQPLHF. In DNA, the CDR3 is TGTGCCAGCAGTTTGATCGGACAGCCCCTCCACTTT.

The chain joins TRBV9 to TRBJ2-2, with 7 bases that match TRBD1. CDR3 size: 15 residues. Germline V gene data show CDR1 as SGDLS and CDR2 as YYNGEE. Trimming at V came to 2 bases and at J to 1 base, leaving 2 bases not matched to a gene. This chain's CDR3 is CASSVGQENTGELFF. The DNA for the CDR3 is TGTGCCAGCAGCGTCGGACAGGAGAACACCGGGGAGCTGTTTTTT.

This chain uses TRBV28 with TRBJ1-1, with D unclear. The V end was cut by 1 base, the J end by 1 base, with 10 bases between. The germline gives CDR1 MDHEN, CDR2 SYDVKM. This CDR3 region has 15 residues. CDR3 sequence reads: CASSLFDISNTEAFF. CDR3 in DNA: TGTGCCAGCAGTTTATTCGACATTTCGAACACTGAAGCTTTCTTT.

The CDR3 DNA reads as TGTGCCATCAGTGAGTCAACTAGCGGGACCGGGGAGCTGTTTTTT. Translation: CAISESTSGTGELFF. The rearrangement joins TRBV10-3 to TRBJ2-2; TRBD2 matches at 9 bases. The CDR3 is made up of 15 amino acids. With V trimmed by 0 bases and J by 5 bases, 1 base remained unmatched. Per germline, CDR1 ENHRY and CDR2 SYGVKD.

As DNA, the CDR3 is TGCAGTGCTAGGAGAACAGATACGCAGTATTTT. Its translation: CSARRTDTQYF. The chain employs TRBV20-1 and TRBJ2-3; D gene uncertain. With 3 bases removed from V and 3 bases from J, the gap between germline ends came to 4 bases. Looked up from germline, CDR1 is DFQATT and CDR2 is SNEGSKA (reference sequence). CDR3 length: 11 amino acids.

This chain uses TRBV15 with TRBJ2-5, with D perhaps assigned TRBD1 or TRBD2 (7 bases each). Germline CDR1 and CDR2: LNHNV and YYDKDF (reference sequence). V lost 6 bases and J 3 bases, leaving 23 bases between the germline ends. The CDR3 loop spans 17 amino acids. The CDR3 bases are TGTGCCACCAGGAGACAGGGATCATCCGGACTAGAAGAGACCCAGTACTTC. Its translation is CATRRQGSSGLEETQYF.

Written as DNA, the CDR3 is TGCGCCAGCAGCTTGGTAGTCACCCGGGACAACTACAATGAGCAGTTCTTC. This encodes CASSLVVTRDNYNEQFF. This sequence joins TRBV5-1 and TRBJ2-1; D possibly corresponds to TRBD1 (6 bases). The V end was cut by 0 bases, the J end by 3 bases, with 16 bases between. Germline V gives CDR1 SGHRS, CDR2 YFSETQ. The CDR3 runs to 17 residues. The complete variable domain, with remaining parts taken from reference TRBV5-1 and TRBJ2-1, reads KAGVTQTPRYLIKTRGQQVTLSCSPISGHRSVSWYQQTPGQGLQFLFEYFSETQRNKGNFPGRFSGRQFSNSRSEMNVSTLELGDSALYLCASSLVVTRDNYNEQFFGPGTRLTVL.

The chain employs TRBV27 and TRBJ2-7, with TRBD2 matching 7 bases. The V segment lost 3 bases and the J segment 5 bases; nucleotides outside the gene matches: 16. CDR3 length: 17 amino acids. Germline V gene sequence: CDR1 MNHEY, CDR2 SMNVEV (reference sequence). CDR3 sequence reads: CASSLGGGFLHSDEQYF. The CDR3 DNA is TGTGCCAGCAGTTTGGGGGGAGGGTTCTTACATAGTGACGAGCAGTACTTC.

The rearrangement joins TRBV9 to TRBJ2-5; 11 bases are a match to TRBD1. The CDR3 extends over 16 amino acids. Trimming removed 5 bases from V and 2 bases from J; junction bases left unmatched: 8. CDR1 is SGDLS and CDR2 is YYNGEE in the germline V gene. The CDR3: CASSSPGQGEQETQYF. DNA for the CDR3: TGTGCCAGCAGTTCCCCGGGACAGGGGGAACAAGAGACCCAGTACTTC.